This T cell receptor (beta chain) comes out of a study of Graves' ophthalmopathy and Graves' hyperthyroidism. General study findings and limits: Cross-validated, the 13-signature model showed 87.88%/81.08% sensitivity/specificity, and 80%/75% in the test set.

Under 3 months in duration, the ophthalmopathy in affected donors had moderate-to-severe activity, CAS ≥3 and NOSPECS ≥4. Patients with other autoimmune diseases, uncontrolled infections, pregnancy or lactation were excluded. RNA transcripts yielded amplified TCR beta CDR3 regions. RT-PCR with HTBI primers came first, then second-round multiplex PCR. MiXCR, applied by TCRdb to the multiplex PCR reads, yields one record per CDR3 protein. The sample has hundreds of thousands of distinct CDR3 sequences, roughly 40% seen once. This clonotype is a singleton in its sample. Antigen unknown. Germline V gives CDR1 SQVTM, CDR2 ANQGSEA. V shed 6 bases and J 7 bases; nucleotides not matched to a gene: 7. The CDR3 sequence is 13 residues long.

The receptor was derived from an adult man with Graves' ophthalmopathy. The rearrangement joins TRBV29-1 to TRBJ1-2; 11 bases are a match to TRBD1. Sequenced material: peripheral blood. The DNA of the CDR3 is TGCAGCGTGAGTGGGACAGGGGGACCTGGCTACACCTTC. Its protein is CSVSGTGGPGYTF.